This TCR beta chain was identified in a study of T cell repertoires in cytomegalovirus infection. Concerning this clonotype: Its specificity is unknown.

In TCRdb, the reads were re-called with MiXCR into one record per CDR3 protein. Seen here are roughly 920,000 distinct CDR3 sequences, about 33% observed once, and the top ten hold 13%. Study-wide points: Cumulative frequency of public TCR beta families picked out carriers of CMV plus the relevant HLA.

The CDR3 runs 11 residues. Trimming took 11 bases from V and 8 from J, leaving 13 bases between them. Germline CDR1 reads MNHEY; CDR2 reads SVGEGT. This TCR was recovered from a human donor in good health (CMV status not recorded). Some clones in this sample may be carry-over from other donors' samples. The chain recombines TRBV6-2 or TRBV6-3 with TRBJ2-1; D is ambiguous. The input for sequencing was cultured CD8+ T cells from PBMCs, taken from culture after CMV antigen stimulation. CDR3 protein: CAADSQDEQFF. The CDR3 coding sequence is TGTGCCGCCGACTCCCAGGATGAGCAGTTCTTC.